This T cell receptor beta chain was found in a study of T cell responses to AZD1222 COVID-19 vaccine. About this clone: What it binds is not known.

The CDR3 runs to 15 residues. The V end lost 6 bases, the J end lost 4 bases, and 18 bases lay between the germline ends. CDR1 and CDR2 (germline): LNHDA, SQIVND (reference sequence). TCRdb's table, derived via immunoSEQ multiplex PCR, lists solely in-frame clones and lacks some. Of around 130,000 clones in the sample, 93% were seen once. Study-wide results and caveats: Only a handful of AZD1222 recipients tested seropositive at baseline.

The specimen was peripheral blood, collected on day 0 of AZD1222 vaccination. This rearrangement joins TRBV19 to TRBJ1-1; no clear D. The TCR comes from an adult in good health. CDR3 sequence (DNA): TGTGCCAGTAGGCCCTGGGATGGCGAGGGCACTGAAGCTTTCTTT. Translating gives CASRPWDGEGTEAFF. Based on the CDR3 plus reference TRBV19 and TRBJ1-1, the full variable domain is DGGITQSPKYLFRKEGQNVTLSCEQNLNHDAMYWYRQDPGQGLRLIYYSQIVNDFQKGDIAEGYSVSREKKESFPLTVTSAQKNPTAFYLCASRPWDGEGTEAFFGQGTRLTVV.